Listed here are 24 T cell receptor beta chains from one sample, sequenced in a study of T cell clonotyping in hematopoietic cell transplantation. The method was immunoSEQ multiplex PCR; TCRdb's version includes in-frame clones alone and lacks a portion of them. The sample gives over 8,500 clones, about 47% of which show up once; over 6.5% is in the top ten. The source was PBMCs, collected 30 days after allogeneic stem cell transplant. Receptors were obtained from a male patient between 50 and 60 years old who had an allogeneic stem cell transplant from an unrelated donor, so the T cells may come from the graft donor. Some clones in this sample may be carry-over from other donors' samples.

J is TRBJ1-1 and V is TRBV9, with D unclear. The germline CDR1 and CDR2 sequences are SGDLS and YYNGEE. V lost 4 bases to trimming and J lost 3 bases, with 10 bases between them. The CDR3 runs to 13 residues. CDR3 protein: CASSWSKDTEAFF. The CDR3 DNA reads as TGTGCCAGCAGCTGGAGTAAGGACACTGAAGCTTTCTTT. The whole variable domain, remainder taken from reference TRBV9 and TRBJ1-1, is DSGVTQTPKHLITATGQRVTLRCSPRSGDLSVYWYQQSLDQGLQFLIQYYNGEERAKGNILERFSAQQFPDLHSELNLSSLELGDSALYFCASSWSKDTEAFFGQGTRLTVV.

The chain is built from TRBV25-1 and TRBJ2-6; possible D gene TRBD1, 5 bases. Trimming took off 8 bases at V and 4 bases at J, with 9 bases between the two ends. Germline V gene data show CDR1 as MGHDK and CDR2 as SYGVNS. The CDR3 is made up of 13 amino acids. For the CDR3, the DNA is TGTGCCAGCGCAGGGCCCGGGGCCAACGTCCTGACTTTC. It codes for CASAGPGANVLTF.

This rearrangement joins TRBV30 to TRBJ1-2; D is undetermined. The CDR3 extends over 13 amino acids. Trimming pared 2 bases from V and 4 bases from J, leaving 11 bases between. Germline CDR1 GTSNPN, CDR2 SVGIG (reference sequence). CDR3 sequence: CAWSRGTPYGYTF. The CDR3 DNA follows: TGTGCCTGGAGTAGAGGCACACCCTATGGCTACACCTTC.

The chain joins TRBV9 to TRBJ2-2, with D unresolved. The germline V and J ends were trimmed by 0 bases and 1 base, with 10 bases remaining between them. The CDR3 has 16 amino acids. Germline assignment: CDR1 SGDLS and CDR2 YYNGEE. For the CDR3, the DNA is TGTGCCAGCAGCGTAGGGGTTTCGCGGAACACCGGGGAGCTGTTTTTT. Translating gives CASSVGVSRNTGELFF. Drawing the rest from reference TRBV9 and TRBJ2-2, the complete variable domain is DSGVTQTPKHLITATGQRVTLRCSPRSGDLSVYWYQQSLDQGLQFLIQYYNGEERAKGNILERFSAQQFPDLHSELNLSSLELGDSALYFCASSVGVSRNTGELFFGEGSRLTVL.

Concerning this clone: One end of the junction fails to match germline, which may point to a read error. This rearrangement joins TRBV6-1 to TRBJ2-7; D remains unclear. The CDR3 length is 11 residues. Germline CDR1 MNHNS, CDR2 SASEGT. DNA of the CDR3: TGTGCCAGCAGTGGTAGATACGTGCAGTACTTC. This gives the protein CASSGRYVQYF.

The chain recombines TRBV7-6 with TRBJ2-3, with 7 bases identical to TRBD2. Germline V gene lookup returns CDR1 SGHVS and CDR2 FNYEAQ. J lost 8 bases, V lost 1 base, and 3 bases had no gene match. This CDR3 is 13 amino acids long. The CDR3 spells CASSLGGGFTQYF. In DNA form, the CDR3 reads TGTGCCAGCAGCTTAGGGGGGGGGTTTACGCAGTATTTT. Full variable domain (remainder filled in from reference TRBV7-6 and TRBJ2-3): GAGVSQSPRYKVTKRGQDVALRCDPISGHVSLYWYRQALGQGPEFLTYFNYEAQQDKSGLPNDRFSAERPEGSISTLTIQRTEQRDSAMYRCASSLGGGFTQYFGPGTRLTVL.

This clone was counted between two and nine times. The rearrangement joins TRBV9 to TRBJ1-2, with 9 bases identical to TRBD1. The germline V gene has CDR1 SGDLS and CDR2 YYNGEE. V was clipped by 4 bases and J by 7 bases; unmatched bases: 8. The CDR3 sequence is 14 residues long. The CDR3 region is CASSTTGGAGGYTF. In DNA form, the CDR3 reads TGTGCCAGCAGCACGACAGGGGGAGCGGGTGGCTACACCTTC.

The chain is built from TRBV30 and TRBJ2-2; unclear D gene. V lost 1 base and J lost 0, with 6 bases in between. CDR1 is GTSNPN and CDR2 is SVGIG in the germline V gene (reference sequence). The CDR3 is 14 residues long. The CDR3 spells CAWSGAANTGELFF. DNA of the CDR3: TGTGCCTGGAGTGGCGCTGCGAACACCGGGGAGCTGTTTTTT.

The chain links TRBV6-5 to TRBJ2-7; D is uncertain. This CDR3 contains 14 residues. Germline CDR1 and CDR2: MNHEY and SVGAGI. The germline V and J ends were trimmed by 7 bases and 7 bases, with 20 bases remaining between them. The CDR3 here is CASTQRTGPWEQYF. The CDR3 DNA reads TGTGCCAGCACCCAAAGGACGGGCCCCTGGGAGCAGTACTTC.

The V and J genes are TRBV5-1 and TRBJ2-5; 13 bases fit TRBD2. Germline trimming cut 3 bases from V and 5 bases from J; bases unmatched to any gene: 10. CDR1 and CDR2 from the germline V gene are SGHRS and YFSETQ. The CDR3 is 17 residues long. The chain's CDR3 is CASSSQLAGGPGETQYF. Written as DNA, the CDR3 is TGCGCCAGCAGCTCACAACTAGCGGGAGGGCCCGGGGAGACCCAGTACTTC.

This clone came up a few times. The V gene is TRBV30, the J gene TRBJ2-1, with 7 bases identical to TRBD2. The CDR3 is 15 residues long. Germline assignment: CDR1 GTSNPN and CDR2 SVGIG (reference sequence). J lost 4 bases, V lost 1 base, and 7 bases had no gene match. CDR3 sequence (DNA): TGTGCCTGGAGTGATGGACTAGAGTCGTACAATGAGCAGTTCTTC. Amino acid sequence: CAWSDGLESYNEQFF.

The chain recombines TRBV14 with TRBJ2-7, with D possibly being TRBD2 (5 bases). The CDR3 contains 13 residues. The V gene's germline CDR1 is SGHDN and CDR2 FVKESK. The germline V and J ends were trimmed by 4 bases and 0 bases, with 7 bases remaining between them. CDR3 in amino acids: CASSPRVSYEQYF. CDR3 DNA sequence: TGTGCCAGCAGCCCGAGGGTCTCCTACGAGCAGTACTTC. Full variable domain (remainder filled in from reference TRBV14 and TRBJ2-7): EAGVTQFPSHSVIEKGQTVTLRCDPISGHDNLYWYRRVMGKEIKFLLHFVKESKQDESGMPNNRFLAERTGGTYSTLKVQPAELEDSGVYFCASSPRVSYEQYFGPGTRLTVT.

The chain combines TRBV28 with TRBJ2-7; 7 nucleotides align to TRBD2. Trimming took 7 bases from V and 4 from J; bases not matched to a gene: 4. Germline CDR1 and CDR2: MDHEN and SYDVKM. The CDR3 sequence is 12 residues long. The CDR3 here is CASTRRGYEQYF. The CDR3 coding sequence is TGTGCCAGCACCCGGCGGGGGTACGAGCAGTACTTC. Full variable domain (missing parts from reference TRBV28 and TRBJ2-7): DVKVTQSSRYLVKRTGEKVFLECVQDMDHENMFWYRQDPGLGLRLIYFSYDVKMKEKGDIPEGYSVSREKKERFSLILESASTNQTSMYLCASTRRGYEQYFGPGTRLTVT.

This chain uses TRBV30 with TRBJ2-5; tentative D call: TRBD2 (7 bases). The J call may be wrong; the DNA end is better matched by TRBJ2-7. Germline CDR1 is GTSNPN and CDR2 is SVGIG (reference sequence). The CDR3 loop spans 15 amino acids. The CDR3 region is CAWSVPGGRIDEQYF. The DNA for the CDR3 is TGTGCCTGGAGTGTACCGGGGGGCCGGATCGACGAGCAGTACTTC.

CDR3 in DNA: TGCGCCAGCAGCCAGGACAAGACTAGCGGCTCCTACGAGCAGTACTTC. Protein product: CASSQDKTSGSYEQYF. The chain links TRBV4-1 to TRBJ2-7; 9 bases fit TRBD2. Trimming at V came to 3 bases and at J to 0 bases, leaving 6 bases not matched to a gene. CDR3 length: 16 residues. Germline CDR1 is MGHRA and CDR2 is YSYEKL.

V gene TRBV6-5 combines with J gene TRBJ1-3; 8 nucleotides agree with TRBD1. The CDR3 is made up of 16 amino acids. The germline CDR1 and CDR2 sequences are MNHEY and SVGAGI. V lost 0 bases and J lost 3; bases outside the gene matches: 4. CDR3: CASSYSGQGNGNTIYF. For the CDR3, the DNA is TGTGCCAGCAGTTACTCCGGACAGGGAAATGGAAACACCATATATTTT.

CDR3 loop: CAWSVGQIDTEAFF. The CDR3 DNA reads TGTGCCTGGAGTGTCGGACAGATTGACACTGAAGCTTTCTTT. The V gene is TRBV30, the J gene TRBJ1-1, with D tentatively TRBD1 (6 bases). The V end lost 0 bases, the J end lost 3 bases, and 11 bases lay between the germline ends. CDR1 and CDR2 (germline): GTSNPN, SVGIG (reference sequence). CDR3 length: 14 residues.

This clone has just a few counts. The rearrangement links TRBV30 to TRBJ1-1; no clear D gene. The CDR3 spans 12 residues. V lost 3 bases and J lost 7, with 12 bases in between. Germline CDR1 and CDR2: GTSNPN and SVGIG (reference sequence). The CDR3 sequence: CAWRGLVGEAFF. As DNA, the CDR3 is TGTGCCTGGAGAGGTTTGGTCGGTGAAGCTTTCTTT.

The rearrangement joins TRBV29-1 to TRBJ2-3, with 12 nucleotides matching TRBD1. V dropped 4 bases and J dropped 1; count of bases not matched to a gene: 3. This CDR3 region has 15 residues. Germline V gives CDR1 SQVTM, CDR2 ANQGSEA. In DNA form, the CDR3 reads TGCAGCGTTGGAGGGACAGGGGGCGGCACAGATACGCAGTATTTT. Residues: CSVGGTGGGTDTQYF.

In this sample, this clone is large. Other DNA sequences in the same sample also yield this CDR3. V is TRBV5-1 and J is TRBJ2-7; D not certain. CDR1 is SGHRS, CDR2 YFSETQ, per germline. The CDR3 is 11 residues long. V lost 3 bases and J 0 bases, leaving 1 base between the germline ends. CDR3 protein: CASSSSYEQYF. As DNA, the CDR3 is TGCGCCAGCAGCTCCTCCTACGAGCAGTACTTC.

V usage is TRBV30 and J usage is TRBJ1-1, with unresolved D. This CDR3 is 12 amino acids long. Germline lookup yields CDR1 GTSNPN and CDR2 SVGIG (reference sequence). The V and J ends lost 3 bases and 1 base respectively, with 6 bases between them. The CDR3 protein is CAWSVGNTEAFF. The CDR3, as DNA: TGTGCCTGGAGCGTGGGGAACACTGAAGCTTTCTTT.

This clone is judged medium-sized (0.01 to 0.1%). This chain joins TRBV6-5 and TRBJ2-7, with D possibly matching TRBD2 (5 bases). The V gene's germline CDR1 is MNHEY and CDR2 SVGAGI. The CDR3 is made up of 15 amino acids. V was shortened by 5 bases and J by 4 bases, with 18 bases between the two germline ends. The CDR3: CASSVRGLTRYEQYF. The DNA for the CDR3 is TGTGCCAGCAGTGTCCGAGGGCTTACTAGATACGAGCAGTACTTC.

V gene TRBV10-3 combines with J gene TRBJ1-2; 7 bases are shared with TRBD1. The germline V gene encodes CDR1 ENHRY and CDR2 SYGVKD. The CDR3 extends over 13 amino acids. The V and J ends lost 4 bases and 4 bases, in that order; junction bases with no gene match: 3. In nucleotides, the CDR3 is TGTGCCATCAGTGCGGGGGACAGCTATGGCTACACCTTC. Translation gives CAISAGDSYGYTF.

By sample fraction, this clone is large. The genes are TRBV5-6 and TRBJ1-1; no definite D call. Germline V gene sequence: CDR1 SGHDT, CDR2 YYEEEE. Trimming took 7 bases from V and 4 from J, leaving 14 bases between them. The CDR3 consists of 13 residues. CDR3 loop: CASAPWGPTEAFF. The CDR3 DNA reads TGTGCCAGCGCCCCCTGGGGTCCCACTGAAGCTTTCTTT.